This TCR beta chain was documented in a study of shared clonotypes between healthy human individuals. Trimming pared 0 bases from V and 4 bases from J, leaving 13 bases between. This CDR3 is 16 amino acids long. Using immunoSEQ multiplex PCR, the repertoire was profiled, and TCRdb retains in-frame clones only, with some absent. The sample lists under 2.5 million clones; around 92% were seen once. Sequencing was performed on naive CD4+ T cells from PBMCs. Subset specified: CD45RA+ positively selected. The TCR originated in a man in his late teens or twenties in good health. Some clones in this sample may be carry-over from other donors' samples. The V and J genes are TRBV23-1 and TRBJ2-1, with D unresolved. TRBV23-1 is classed as an ORF, of uncertain function. The CDR3: CASSQSGIAGYNEQFF. CDR3 DNA: TGCGCCAGCAGTCAATCTGGGATAGCAGGATACAATGAGCAGTTCTTC.